Sequencing of this T cell receptor beta chain was carried out in a study of shared T cell receptors in the human thymus (dated by TCRdb to the early 2020s). As for the study more broadly: The study examined how the human thymus generates shared, self-reactive T-cell receptor alpha chains.

Library prep was done by the immunoSEQ multiplex PCR assay. The table comes from immuneACCESS by way of TCRdb, which keeps in-frame sequences with V and J called. Part of the clones is missing from these tables; in studies checked, under half for an unresolved V gene and the rest for unknown reasons. Recorded for this sample are roughly 710,000 clones; approximately 85% of them occurred a single time. Of the sample, 0.008% to 0.011% falls within the top ten clones. In regard to this clone: No cognate antigen has been identified for it. Per-base quality was not reported, and no clone a single base away is much larger than it.

A further study also used this sample, focusing on human thymus T cells. The second paper states: Donors were immunologically healthy infants undergoing open corrective cardiac surgery for congenital heart defects in Finland. The thymus tissue came from surgical resects taken out during corrective cardiac surgery. Both the thymic and the peripheral blood repertoires appeared to show biased V and J gene segment usage. According to the related research, thymic TCR repertoires were highly overlapping among unrelated individuals. The study used eight infant thymus samples plus four related peripheral blood samples to characterize TCR alpha and beta repertoires. The infant donors were about 6 to 244 days old, and the cohort included six or seven males and two females. Thymocytes were released mechanically from tissue and stored at -70 °C as pellets of about 9-32 million cells. A QIAsymphony instrument was used to extract genomic DNA from frozen cell pellets. Using the immunoSEQ multiplex PCR assay, the TCRB and TCRAD loci were amplified from a standardized quantity of quality-controlled genomic DNA. The V(D)J region was spanned by amplicons of a length sufficient to cover the CDR3 and to identify V and J genes. Through the commercial immunoSEQ service, the amplicons were sequenced on an Illumina platform. Corrections for primer bias and sequencing errors followed previously described methods, while TCRAD and TCRB definitions were based on the IMGT database. Analysis of the repertoires was done with immunoSEQ Analyzer 3.0 and VDJTools and included basic statistics, V/J segment usage, diversity estimates, rarefaction and pairwise overlap. Chao1, ChaoE, Efron-Thisted, Shannon and inverse Simpson indices were used to estimate diversity, which was also estimated on datasets down-sampled to the smallest sample. Repertoire overlap used strict matching of CDR3 nucleotide sequence, V gene and J gene, with Jaccard-based multidimensional scaling clustering. On average, roughly 810,000 unique TCRB clonotypes were obtained from thymus samples, compared with some 84,000 from blood samples.

This receptor was taken from a girl under two years old with a congenital heart defect. Donor details come from another sample of the same person, matched by shared clones. Source material: thymocytes.

The CDR3 region: CASSLIRETQYF. In nucleotide form, the sequence is TGCGCCAGCAGCTTGATTCGGGAGACCCAGTACTTC. The V gene is TRBV5-1 and the J gene is TRBJ2-5, with the identity of the D gene unclear. The CDR1 and CDR2 encoded by the germline V gene are SGHRS and YFSETQ. The CDR3 goes from the cysteine to the phenylalanine over 12 residues. CDR3 DNA is the only sequence kept; it has 36 bases, read in frame from the first base. Trimming at the junction amounts to 1 base on V and 5 bases on J, and the germline ends lie 6 bases apart.